This record looks at one TCR beta chain sequence and its context. Its antigen is currently unknown. Germline assignment: CDR1 SNHLY and CDR2 FYNNEI. With 6 bases removed from V and 9 bases from J, the gap between germline ends came to 17 bases. The CDR3 runs 13 residues. The data stem from a study of identical twins. Study-level findings and limits: Out-of-frame alpha sequences shared by twins showed excess low generation probability. Insertions were fewer in abundant cord blood beta clonotypes, whereas memory repertoires showed none of this pattern. Analyses based on zero insertions could be partly confounded by invariant MAIT and iNKT cells.

TCRdb recomputed calls from the 5' RACE reads with MiXCR, one row per CDR3 protein. The sample contains 1,800,000 or so distinct CDR3 sequences, 32% of which appear only once. Sequencing was carried out using cord blood. V is TRBV2 and J is TRBJ1-1, with a tentative D call TRBD1 (6 bases). The sequence came from a newborn girl in good health. The CDR3 is CASSRTVPVKAFF. In DNA form, the CDR3 reads TGTGCCAGCAGCCGGACAGTCCCAGTCAAAGCTTTCTTT.